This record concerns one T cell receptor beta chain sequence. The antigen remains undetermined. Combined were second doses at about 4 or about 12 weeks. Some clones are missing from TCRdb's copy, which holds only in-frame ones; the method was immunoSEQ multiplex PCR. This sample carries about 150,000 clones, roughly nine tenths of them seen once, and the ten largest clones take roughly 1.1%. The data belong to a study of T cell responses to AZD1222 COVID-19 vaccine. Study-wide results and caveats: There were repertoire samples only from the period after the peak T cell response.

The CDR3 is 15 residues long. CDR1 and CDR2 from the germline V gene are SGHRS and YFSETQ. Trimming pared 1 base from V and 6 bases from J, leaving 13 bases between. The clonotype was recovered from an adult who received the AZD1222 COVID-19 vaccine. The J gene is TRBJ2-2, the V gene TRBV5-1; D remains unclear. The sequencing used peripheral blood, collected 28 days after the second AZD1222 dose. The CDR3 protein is CASSLSENGPGELFF. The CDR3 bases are TGCGCCAGCAGCTTGTCCGAAAATGGCCCCGGGGAGCTGTTTTTT.